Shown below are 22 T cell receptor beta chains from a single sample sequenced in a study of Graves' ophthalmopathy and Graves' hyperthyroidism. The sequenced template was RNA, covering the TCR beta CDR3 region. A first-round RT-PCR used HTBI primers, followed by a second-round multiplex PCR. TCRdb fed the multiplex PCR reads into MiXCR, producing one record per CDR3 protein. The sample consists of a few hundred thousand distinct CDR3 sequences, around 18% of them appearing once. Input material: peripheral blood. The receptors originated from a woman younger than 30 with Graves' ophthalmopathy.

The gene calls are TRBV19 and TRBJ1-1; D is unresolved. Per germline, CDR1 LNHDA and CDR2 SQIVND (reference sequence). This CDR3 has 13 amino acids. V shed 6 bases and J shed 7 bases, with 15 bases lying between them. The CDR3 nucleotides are TGTGCCAGTAGAAGGGCGCCAAGGGATGAAGCTTTCTTT. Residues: CASRRAPRDEAFF.

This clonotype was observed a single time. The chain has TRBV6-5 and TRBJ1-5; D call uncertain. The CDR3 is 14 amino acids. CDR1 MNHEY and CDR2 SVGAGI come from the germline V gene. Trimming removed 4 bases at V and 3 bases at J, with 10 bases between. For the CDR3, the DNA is TGTGCCAGCAGTTTACGCGGAACCAATCAGCCCCAGCATTTT. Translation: CASSLRGTNQPQHF.

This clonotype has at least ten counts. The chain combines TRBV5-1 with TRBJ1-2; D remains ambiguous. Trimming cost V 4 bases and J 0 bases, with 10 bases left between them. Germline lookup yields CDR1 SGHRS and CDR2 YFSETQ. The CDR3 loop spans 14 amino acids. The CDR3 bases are TGCGCCAGCAGCCTTATACAGCCTAACTATGGCTACACCTTC. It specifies CASSLIQPNYGYTF. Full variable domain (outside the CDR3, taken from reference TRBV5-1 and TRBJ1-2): KAGVTQTPRYLIKTRGQQVTLSCSPISGHRSVSWYQQTPGQGLQFLFEYFSETQRNKGNFPGRFSGRQFSNSRSEMNVSTLELGDSALYLCASSLIQPNYGYTFGSGTRLTVV.

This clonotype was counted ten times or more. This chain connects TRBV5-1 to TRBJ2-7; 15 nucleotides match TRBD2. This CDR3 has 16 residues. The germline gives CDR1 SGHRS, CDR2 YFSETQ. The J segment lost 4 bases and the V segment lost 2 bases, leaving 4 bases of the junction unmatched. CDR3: CASSFYGTSGRYEQYF. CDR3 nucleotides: TGCGCCAGCAGCTTTTATGGGACTAGCGGGAGGTACGAGCAGTACTTC.

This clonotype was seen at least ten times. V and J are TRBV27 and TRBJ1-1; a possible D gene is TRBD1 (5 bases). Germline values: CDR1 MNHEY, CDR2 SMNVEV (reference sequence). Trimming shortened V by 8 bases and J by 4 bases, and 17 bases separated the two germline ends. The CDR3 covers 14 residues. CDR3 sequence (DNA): TGTGCCAGCGGGGCTTCGGGGAGAGGCACTGAAGCTTTCTTT. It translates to CASGASGRGTEAFF.

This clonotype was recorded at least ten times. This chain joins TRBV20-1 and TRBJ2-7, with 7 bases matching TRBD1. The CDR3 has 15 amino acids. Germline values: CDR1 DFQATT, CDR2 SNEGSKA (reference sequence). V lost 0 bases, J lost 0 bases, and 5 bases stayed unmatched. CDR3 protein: CSARDTGAFSYEQYF. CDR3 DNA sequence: TGCAGTGCTAGAGACACAGGGGCCTTCTCCTACGAGCAGTACTTC.

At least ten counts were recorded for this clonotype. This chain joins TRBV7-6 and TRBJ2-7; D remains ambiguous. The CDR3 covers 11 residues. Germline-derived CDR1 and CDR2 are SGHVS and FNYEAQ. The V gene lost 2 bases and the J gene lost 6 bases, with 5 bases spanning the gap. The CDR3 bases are TGTGCCAGCAGCTTATCGGTCGAGCAGTACTTC. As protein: CASSLSVEQYF.

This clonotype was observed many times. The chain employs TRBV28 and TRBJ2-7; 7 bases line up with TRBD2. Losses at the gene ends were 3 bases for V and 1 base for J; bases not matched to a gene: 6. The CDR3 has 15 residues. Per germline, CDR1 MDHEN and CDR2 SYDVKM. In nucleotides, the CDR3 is TGTGCCAGCAGTTTCCCTGCGGGGGTATCCTACGAGCAGTACTTC. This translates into CASSFPAGVSYEQYF.

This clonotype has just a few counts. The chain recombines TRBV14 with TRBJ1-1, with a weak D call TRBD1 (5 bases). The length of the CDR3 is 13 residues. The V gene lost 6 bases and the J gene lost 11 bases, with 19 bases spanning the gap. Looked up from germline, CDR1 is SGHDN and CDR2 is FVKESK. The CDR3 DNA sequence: TGTGCCAGCAGTCCTACCCCGGGGACTCGGGCTTTCTTT. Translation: CASSPTPGTRAFF. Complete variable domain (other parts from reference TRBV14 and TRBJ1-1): EAGVTQFPSHSVIEKGQTVTLRCDPISGHDNLYWYRRVMGKEIKFLLHFVKESKQDESGMPNNRFLAERTGGTYSTLKVQPAELEDSGVYFCASSPTPGTRAFFGQGTRLTVV.

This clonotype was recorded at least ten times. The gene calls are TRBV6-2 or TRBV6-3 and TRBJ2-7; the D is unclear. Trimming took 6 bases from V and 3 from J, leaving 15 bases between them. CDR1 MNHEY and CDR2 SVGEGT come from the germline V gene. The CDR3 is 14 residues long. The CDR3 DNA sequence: TGTGCCAGCAGCTTATGGACGGCGGACTACGAGCAGTACTTC. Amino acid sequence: CASSLWTADYEQYF.

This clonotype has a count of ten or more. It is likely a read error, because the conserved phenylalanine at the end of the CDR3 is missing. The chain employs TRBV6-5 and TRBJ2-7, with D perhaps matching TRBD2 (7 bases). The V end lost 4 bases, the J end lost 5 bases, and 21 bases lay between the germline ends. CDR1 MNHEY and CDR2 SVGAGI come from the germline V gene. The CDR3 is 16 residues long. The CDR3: CASSSPIRGALNEQYS. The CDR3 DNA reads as TGTGCCAGCAGTTCCCCCATCCGGGGGGCCCTTAACGAGCAGTACTCC.

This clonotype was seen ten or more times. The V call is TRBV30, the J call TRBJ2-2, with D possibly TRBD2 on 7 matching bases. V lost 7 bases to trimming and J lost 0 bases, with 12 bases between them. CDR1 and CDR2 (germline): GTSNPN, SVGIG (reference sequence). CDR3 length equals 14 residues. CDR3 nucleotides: TGTGCCTTGAGGGGGGGCCCGAACACCGGGGAGCTGTTTTTT. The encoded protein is CALRGGPNTGELFF.

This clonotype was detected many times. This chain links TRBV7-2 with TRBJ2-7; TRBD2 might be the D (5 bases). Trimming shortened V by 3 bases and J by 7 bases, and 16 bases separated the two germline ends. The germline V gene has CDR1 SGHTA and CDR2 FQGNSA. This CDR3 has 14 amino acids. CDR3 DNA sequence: TGTGCCAGCAGCTTCCGGCTAGCCGGTGAAGAGCAGTACTTC. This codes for CASSFRLAGEEQYF.

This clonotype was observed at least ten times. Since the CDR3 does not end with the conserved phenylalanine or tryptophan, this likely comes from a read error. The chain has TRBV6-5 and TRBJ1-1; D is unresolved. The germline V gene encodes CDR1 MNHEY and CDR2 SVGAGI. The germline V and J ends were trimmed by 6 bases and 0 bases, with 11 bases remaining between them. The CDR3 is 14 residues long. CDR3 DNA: TGTGCCAGCAGGGGTACGGTGATGAACACTGAAGCTTTCCTT. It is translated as CASRGTVMNTEAFL.

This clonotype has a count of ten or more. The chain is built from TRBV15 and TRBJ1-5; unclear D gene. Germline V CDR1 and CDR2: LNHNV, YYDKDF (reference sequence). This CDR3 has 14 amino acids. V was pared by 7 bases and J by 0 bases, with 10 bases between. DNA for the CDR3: TGTGCCACCAAGGAGCCCTATAGCAATCAGCCCCAGCATTTT. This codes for CATKEPYSNQPQHF.

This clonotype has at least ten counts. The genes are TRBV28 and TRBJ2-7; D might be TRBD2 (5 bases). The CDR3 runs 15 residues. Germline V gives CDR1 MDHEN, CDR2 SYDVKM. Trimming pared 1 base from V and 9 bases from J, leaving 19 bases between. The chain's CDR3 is CASSLFVNPGKGQYF. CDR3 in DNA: TGTGCCAGCAGTTTATTCGTCAATCCGGGAAAAGGGCAGTACTTC.

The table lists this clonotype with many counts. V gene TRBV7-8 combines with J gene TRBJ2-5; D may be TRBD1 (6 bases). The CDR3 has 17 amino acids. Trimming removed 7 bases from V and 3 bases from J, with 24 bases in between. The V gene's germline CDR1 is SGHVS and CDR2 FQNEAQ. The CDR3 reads CASTRGGAGVGKETQYF. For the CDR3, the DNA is TGTGCCAGCACTCGAGGGGGAGCTGGCGTAGGAAAAGAGACCCAGTACTTC.

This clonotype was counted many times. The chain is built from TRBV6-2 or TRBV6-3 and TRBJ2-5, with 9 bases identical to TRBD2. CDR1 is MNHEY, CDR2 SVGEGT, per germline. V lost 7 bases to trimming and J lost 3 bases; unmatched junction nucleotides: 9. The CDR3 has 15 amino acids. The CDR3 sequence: CASTLAGVPKETQYF. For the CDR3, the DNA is TGTGCCAGCACCTTAGCGGGGGTTCCCAAAGAGACCCAGTACTTC.

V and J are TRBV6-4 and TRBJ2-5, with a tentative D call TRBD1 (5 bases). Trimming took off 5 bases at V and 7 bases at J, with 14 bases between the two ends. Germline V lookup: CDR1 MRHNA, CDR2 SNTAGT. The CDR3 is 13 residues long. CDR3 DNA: TGTGCCAGCAGTTACAACAGGTGGAGGACCCAGTACTTC. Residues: CASSYNRWRTQYF.

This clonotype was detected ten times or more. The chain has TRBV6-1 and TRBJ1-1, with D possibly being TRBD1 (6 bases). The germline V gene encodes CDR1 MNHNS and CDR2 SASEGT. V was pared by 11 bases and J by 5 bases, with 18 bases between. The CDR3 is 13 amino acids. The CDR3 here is CAARPQGGTEAFF. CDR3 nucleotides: TGTGCCGCCCGTCCACAGGGTGGGACTGAAGCTTTCTTT.

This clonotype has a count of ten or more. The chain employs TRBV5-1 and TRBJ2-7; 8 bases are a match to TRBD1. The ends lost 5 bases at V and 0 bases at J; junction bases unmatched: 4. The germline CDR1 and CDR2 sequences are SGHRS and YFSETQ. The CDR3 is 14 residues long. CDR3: CASSWTGFSYEQYF. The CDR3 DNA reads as TGCGCCAGCAGTTGGACAGGGTTCTCCTACGAGCAGTACTTC.

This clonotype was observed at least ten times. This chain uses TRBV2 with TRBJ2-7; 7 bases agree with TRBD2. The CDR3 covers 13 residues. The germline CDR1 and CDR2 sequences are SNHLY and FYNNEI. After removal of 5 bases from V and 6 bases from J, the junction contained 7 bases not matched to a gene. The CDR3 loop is CASSPGGRGEQYF. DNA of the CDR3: TGTGCCAGCAGTCCGGGGGGACGGGGCGAGCAGTACTTC.